Below are 27 T cell receptor beta chains sequenced from a single sample in a study of blood T cell repertoires in COVID-19. Produced via immunoSEQ multiplex PCR; TCRdb's table is partial and in-frame only. The sample carries approximately 220,000 clones, 80% to 90% recorded once. Sequenced sample: peripheral blood. These TCRs come from a man aged 55 to 70 who had recovered from COVID-19.

This clone came up once. The V call is TRBV10-2, the J call TRBJ1-5, with 9 bases matching TRBD1. The V gene's germline CDR1 is WSHSY and CDR2 SAAADI. Trimming removed 4 bases from V and 1 base from J; junction bases left unmatched: 14. The CDR3 is 19 amino acids. CDR3 coding DNA: TGCGCCAGCAGTGCCTCGACAGGGGGAGTTGTAGGAAGCAATCAGCCCCAGCATTTT. Translated, it gives CASSASTGGVVGSNQPQHF.

J is TRBJ2-7 and V is TRBV10-3, with 10 bases that match TRBD1. Germline CDR1 reads ENHRY; CDR2 reads SYGVKD. V lost 6 bases to trimming and J lost 10 bases; unmatched junction nucleotides: 9. The CDR3 runs 13 residues. The CDR3 nucleotides are TGTGCCATCAGAGTTTTGGACAGGGGGGAACAGTACTTC. It translates to CAIRVLDRGEQYF.

The V call is TRBV12-3 or TRBV12-4, the J call TRBJ1-1; D perhaps matches TRBD1 (6 bases). Trimming shortened V by 6 bases and J by 3 bases, and 11 bases separated the two germline ends. The CDR3 covers 13 residues. The CDR3 sequence is CASSIAGDTEAFF. The CDR3 DNA reads TGTGCCAGCAGCATTGCAGGGGACACTGAAGCTTTCTTT.

The rearrangement uses TRBV11-2 and TRBJ2-1, with D tentatively TRBD2 (5 bases). This CDR3 has 15 amino acids. Germline V lookup: CDR1 SGHAT, CDR2 FQNNGV. The V end lost 5 bases, the J end lost 5 bases, and 16 bases lay between the germline ends. This CDR3 is CASSRHERVNNEQFF. The CDR3, as DNA: TGTGCCAGCAGCCGACACGAGAGGGTTAACAATGAGCAGTTCTTC.

The chain combines TRBV24-1 with TRBJ2-2; tentative D call: TRBD1 (6 bases). This CDR3 is 14 amino acids long. Germline V gene lookup returns CDR1 KGHDR and CDR2 SFDVKD. The ends were cut back, 9 bases at V and 2 bases at J, with 12 bases in the middle. DNA for the CDR3: TGTGCCACCGCGGCGGACAGTAACACCGGGGAGCTGTTTTTT. Translated: CATAADSNTGELFF.

V gene TRBV10-2 combines with J gene TRBJ1-2; 8 bases are shared with TRBD1. From germline, CDR1 is WSHSY and CDR2 SAAADI. V lost 6 bases and J lost 3; bases outside the gene matches: 3. This CDR3 has 13 residues. The CDR3 DNA reads TGCGCCAGCAGCCAGACAGGGGACTATGGCTACACCTTC. Amino acid sequence: CASSQTGDYGYTF.

The chain joins TRBV18 to TRBJ2-7; D is perhaps TRBD1 (5 bases). The germline V gene has CDR1 KGHSH and CDR2 LQKENI. The CDR3 is 16 residues long. Trimming left V 3 bases short and J 3 bases short, with 18 bases between. This CDR3 is CASSPFKGPRFYEQYF. In DNA form, the CDR3 reads TGTGCCAGCTCACCCTTCAAGGGGCCAAGATTCTACGAGCAGTACTTC.

The V call is TRBV10-3, the J call TRBJ1-1, with no clear D. The CDR3 spans 14 residues. Trimming cost V 10 bases and J 4 bases, with 19 bases left between them. The V gene's germline CDR1 is ENHRY and CDR2 SYGVKD. In DNA form, the CDR3 reads TGTGCCACCAACTTCGAGCCCGCCCGCACTGAAGCTTTCTTT. Translating gives CATNFEPARTEAFF.

The chain couples TRBV11-2 to TRBJ2-3; the D is unclear. This CDR3 is built from 13 residues. V lost 1 base to trimming and J lost 3 bases, with 5 bases between them. Germline CDR1 is SGHAT and CDR2 is FQNNGV. The CDR3 region has the DNA TGTGCCAGCAGCTTAGGAGGAACAGATACGCAGTATTTT. This encodes CASSLGGTDTQYF.

The chain uses TRBV3-1 (or the pseudogene TRBV3-2) and TRBJ1-1; unclear D gene. V was shortened by 3 bases and J by 4 bases, with 9 bases between the two germline ends. The CDR3 has 13 amino acids. Germline V CDR1 and CDR2: LGHDT, YNNKEL (reference sequence). CDR3 in DNA: TGTGCCAGCAGCCATGCCTCAGGCACTGAAGCTTTCTTT. It specifies CASSHASGTEAFF.

This clone was seen once. This chain links TRBV6-5 with TRBJ2-1; D call uncertain. The CDR3 totals 15 residues. Germline V gives CDR1 MNHEY, CDR2 SVGAGI. V lost 8 bases to trimming and J lost 2 bases, with 16 bases between them. CDR3 coding DNA: TGTGCCAGCCCGTCGGGTGTGCGCCCCTACAATGAGCAGTTCTTC. Its translation: CASPSGVRPYNEQFF.

The chain combines TRBV28 with TRBJ1-4, with 7 nucleotides matching TRBD1. V lost 4 bases, J lost 6 bases, and 8 bases stayed unmatched. Germline CDR1 MDHEN, CDR2 SYDVKM. The length of the CDR3 is 15 residues. The CDR3 DNA is TGTGCCAGCAGTTCTATCGGGACAGATGATGAAAAACTGTTTTTT. Translated: CASSSIGTDDEKLFF.

This rearrangement joins TRBV9 to TRBJ1-4; 10 nucleotides agree with TRBD1. After removal of 0 bases from V and 2 bases from J, the junction contained 1 base not matched to a gene. Germline V CDR1 and CDR2: SGDLS, YYNGEE. The CDR3 has 16 residues. The CDR3 protein is CASSVGDRGTNEKLFF. As DNA, the CDR3 is TGTGCCAGCAGCGTAGGGGACAGGGGTACTAATGAAAAACTGTTTTTT.

The rearrangement links TRBV7-2 to TRBJ1-1, with 7 bases fitting TRBD1. The germline V gene encodes CDR1 SGHTA and CDR2 FQGNSA. Unmatched junction bases numbered 11, after V lost 3 bases and J lost 1 base. This CDR3 is 17 amino acids long. In DNA form, the CDR3 reads TGTGCCAGCAGCTTCCGGACAGGCTGGCCAAAGAACACTGAAGCTTTCTTT. Translated, it gives CASSFRTGWPKNTEAFF.

The chain has TRBV6-5 and TRBJ1-2, with D unclear. Germline V gene data show CDR1 as MNHEY and CDR2 as SVGAGI. V was trimmed by 0 bases and J by 4 bases, leaving 9 bases between them. This CDR3 has 14 amino acids. CDR3 nucleotide sequence: TGTGCCAGCAGTTACTCGGTGGGCTTCTATGGCTACACCTTC. Amino acid sequence: CASSYSVGFYGYTF.

The V gene is TRBV6-5, the J gene TRBJ1-2, with 8 positions matching TRBD1. The CDR3 extends over 15 amino acids. Germline V gene sequence: CDR1 MNHEY, CDR2 SVGAGI. V trimming: 6 bases; J trimming: 0 bases; junction bases outside the gene matches: 6. This CDR3 is CASRSGQGANYGYTF. For the CDR3, the DNA is TGTGCCAGCAGGTCCGGACAGGGAGCTAACTATGGCTACACCTTC.

The rearrangement joins TRBV24-1 to TRBJ2-2; weak D call: TRBD1 (8 bases). Germline V CDR1 and CDR2: KGHDR, SFDVKD. Trimming removed 4 bases at V and 5 bases at J, with 19 bases between. The CDR3 contains 17 residues. For the CDR3, the DNA is TGTGCCACCAGTGACCTACCCTACAGGGGGGGGACCGGGGAGCTGTTTTTT. Translating gives CATSDLPYRGGTGELFF.

The V call is TRBV21-1, the J call TRBJ1-1; the table's D call TRBD1 went unverified against the DNA. TRBV21-1 has pseudogene status. This CDR3 has 15 residues. The CDR3 region is CASSYGGQFNTEAFF. CDR3 nucleotides: TGTGCCAGCAGCTATGGTGGGCAGTTTAACACTGAAGCTTTCTTT.

The CDR3 reads CATSDLRSSVSSYEQYF. The CDR3 nucleotides read TGTGCCACCAGTGATTTGAGGTCTAGCGTATCCTCCTACGAGCAGTACTTC. J is TRBJ2-7 and V is TRBV24-1, with a weak D call TRBD2 (6 bases). The CDR3 loop spans 17 amino acids. Per germline, CDR1 KGHDR and CDR2 SFDVKD. Trimming left V 0 bases short and J 0 bases short, with 14 bases between.

This clone showed up just once. Sequence at one end of the junction differs from germline and may be a read error. V gene TRBV2 combines with J gene TRBJ1-6; 10 positions match TRBD1. The CDR3 consists of 14 residues. The V gene's germline CDR1 is SNHLY and CDR2 FYNNEI. This CDR3 is CASSPGQGRSPPHF. Written as DNA, the CDR3 is TGTGCCAGCAGTCCGGGACAGGGGCGGTCACCCCCCCACTTT.

This chain uses TRBV7-2 with TRBJ2-5, with TRBD2 matching 8 bases. V lost 1 base to trimming and J lost 7 bases; unmatched junction nucleotides: 11. The CDR3 spans 16 residues. Germline lookup yields CDR1 SGHTA and CDR2 FQGNSA. The CDR3 DNA is TGTGCCAGCAGCTTAGAAGGTAGCGGGGTGAGGGGGACCCAGTACTTC. This encodes CASSLEGSGVRGTQYF.

This clone has just a few counts. This chain joins TRBV7-9 and TRBJ2-7; 9 bases are shared with TRBD1. Germline trimming cut 2 bases from V and 7 bases from J; bases unmatched to any gene: 9. This CDR3 comprises 15 residues. Germline CDR1 and CDR2: SEHNR and FQNEAQ (reference sequence). CDR3: CASSLFGTGPEEQYF. The CDR3 coding sequence is TGTGCCAGCAGCTTATTCGGGACAGGGCCTGAGGAGCAGTACTTC.

The sample holds a few counts of this clone. This sample also contains other DNA sequences that code for the same CDR3. This chain uses TRBV30 with TRBJ1-4; 9 bases are shared with TRBD1. Germline-derived CDR1 and CDR2 are GTSNPN and SVGIG (reference sequence). This CDR3 is built from 15 residues. V shed 0 bases and J 8 bases; nucleotides not matched to a gene: 7. CDR3 DNA sequence: TGTGCCTGGAGTGTACAGGGGGACAGGGAGGAAAAACTGTTTTTT. Its translation: CAWSVQGDREEKLFF.

The gene calls are TRBV7-3 and TRBJ2-1, with 8 bases aligning to TRBD2. V gave up 5 bases and J gave up 7 bases; unmatched junction bases: 10. The CDR3 extends over 15 amino acids. Germline-derived CDR1 and CDR2 are SGHTA and FQGTGA. The CDR3 DNA sequence: TGTGCCAGCAGCCCTTCCCGGGGGGGCCGAAATGAGCAGTTCTTC. Its translation: CASSPSRGGRNEQFF.

The chain has TRBV5-1 and TRBJ2-3; D ambiguous. Trimming pared 4 bases from V and 5 bases from J, leaving 14 bases between. This CDR3 comprises 14 residues. In germline, CDR1 is SGHRS, CDR2 YFSETQ. The CDR3 loop is CASSETARVDTQYF. CDR3 bases: TGCGCCAGCAGCGAGACTGCCCGCGTAGATACGCAGTATTTT. Full variable domain (outside the CDR3, taken from reference TRBV5-1 and TRBJ2-3): KAGVTQTPRYLIKTRGQQVTLSCSPISGHRSVSWYQQTPGQGLQFLFEYFSETQRNKGNFPGRFSGRQFSNSRSEMNVSTLELGDSALYLCASSETARVDTQYFGPGTRLTVL.

The V call is TRBV28, the J call TRBJ1-6; 7 bases are a match to TRBD1. The CDR3 runs 16 residues. V lost 3 bases and J lost 7; bases outside the gene matches: 9. CDR1 MDHEN and CDR2 SYDVKM come from the germline V gene. DNA of the CDR3: TGTGCCAGCAGTTTCTTAAACGTACAGGGGAATTCACCCCTCCACTTT. Translation: CASSFLNVQGNSPLHF.

V and J are TRBV12-3 or TRBV12-4 and TRBJ2-2; weak D call: TRBD1 (5 bases). This CDR3 spans 12 amino acids. V lost 5 bases and J lost 6, with 7 bases in between. The CDR3 nucleotides read TGTGCCAGCAGTCAGGGCGCCGGGGAGCTGTTTTTT. This sequence encodes CASSQGAGELFF.